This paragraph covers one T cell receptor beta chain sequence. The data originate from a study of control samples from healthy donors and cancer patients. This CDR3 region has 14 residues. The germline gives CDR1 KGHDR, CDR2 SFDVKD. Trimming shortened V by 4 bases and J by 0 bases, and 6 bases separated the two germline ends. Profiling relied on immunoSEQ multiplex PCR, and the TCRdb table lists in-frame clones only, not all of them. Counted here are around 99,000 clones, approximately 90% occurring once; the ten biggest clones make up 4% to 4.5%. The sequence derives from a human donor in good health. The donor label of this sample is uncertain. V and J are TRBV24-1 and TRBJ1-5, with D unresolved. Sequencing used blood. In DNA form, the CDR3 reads TGTGCCACCAGTGACTTCGATAGCAATCAGCCCCAGCATTTT. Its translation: CATSDFDSNQPQHF.